Below, one T cell receptor beta chain is given with its context. V was shortened by 1 base and J by 1 base, with 11 bases between the two germline ends. The CDR3 extends over 16 amino acids. CDR1 and CDR2 (germline): LNHNV, YYDKDF (reference sequence). The data were taken from a study of blood T cell repertoires in COVID-19. Overall study context: Sites across the United States, Italy and Spain contributed samples from acute and convalescent COVID-19. T cells, B-cell-depleted T cells, or PBMCs provided the cDNA or gDNA that served as material.

In the authors' methods: Quantification of nucleated cells was approximated via reference gene primer amplification. Clones were sequenced by immunoSEQ multiplex PCR, and TCRdb holds only the in-frame ones, with some missing. V and J calls and clone size are those listed in that table; D and trimming were worked out from the DNA. The sample lists some 250,000 clones, around 90% occurring once. The rearrangement links TRBV15 to TRBJ2-1; tentatively, D is TRBD2 (6 bases). The TCR sequence derives from a woman between 65 and 79 years old with active or convalescent COVID-19. Sequences were obtained from peripheral blood. Here the CDR3 reads CATSRGPAGSYNEQFF. The DNA for the CDR3 is TGTGCCACCAGCAGAGGGCCAGCGGGTTCCTACAATGAGCAGTTCTTC. Looking up the rest from reference TRBV15 and TRBJ2-1 gives the full variable domain: DAMVIQNPRYQVTQFGKPVTLSCSQTLNHNVMYWYQQKSSQAPKLLFHYYDKDFNNEADTPDNFQSRRPNTSFCFLDIRSPGLGDTAMYLCATSRGPAGSYNEQFFGPGTRLTVL.